This entry is about one T cell receptor (beta chain). This clonotype was seen ten or more times. The target of this receptor is not known. No base quality values were provided; no much bigger clone lies one nucleotide off. The library was prepared using multiplex PCR. These reads were obtained on an Illumina HiSeq 4000. To build TCR beta libraries, CDR3 regions were amplified by Arm-PCR using iRepertoire HTBI primers. PCR products were gel purified before sequencing. In the authors' own workflow: Gene usage analysis of CDR3 amino acid clonotypes used the approximately 56 TRBV and about 15 TRBJ segments found across samples. COPE and FqMerger were used to merge filtered high-quality paired reads into contigs. BLAST was used to align contigs to the IMGT TRBV, TRBD and TRBJ reference genes, and CDR3 was defined following IMGT. Highly expanded clones were defined as clonotypes with a frequency above 0.1%. Shannon entropy was used to measure repertoire diversity, and the Gini coefficient was used to measure V-J evenness. A clonotype was considered public if more than one individual shared it. TCRdb passed the public sequencing reads through fastp at Q25 and MiXCR, retaining productive beta sequences. Identical CDR3 proteins give one entry, which carries the most common genes and DNA. In this record, the V and J calls reflect TCRdb's handling and not the investigators' own analysis. Present in this sample are about 610,000 distinct CDR3 sequences, around 15% of which were seen just once. 12% of the sample lies in the top ten.

The entry originates in a study of regulatory T cells in long-lasting Graves disease listed by TCRdb under 2021. At the level of the whole study: In the newly diagnosed Graves' disease group, patients had been taking antithyroid drugs for less than 3 months. Peripheral blood TCR sequencing and RNA sequencing compared persistent Graves' disease patients with newly diagnosed Graves' disease patients. The study was registered as a clinical trial and conducted in China. A total of around 35 samples were covered by TCR sequencing, comprising approximately 13 persistent and roughly 20 newly diagnosed Graves' disease patients. Study-wide conclusions, independent of this receptor: Only the TCR beta chain was sequenced and analyzed. Patients with persistent disease shared more public clonotypes (about 2,500) than newly diagnosed patients did (roughly 970). TRBV28, TRBJ1-2 and TRBJ2-5 were preferentially used in persistent disease, while TRBV20-1 and TRBJ2-1 were favored in newly diagnosed disease. Because the primary lesion, thyroid tissue, could not be accessed, the study looked at peripheral blood alone. Lower TCR Shannon entropy and fewer highly expanded clones were observed in persistent Graves' disease patients than in newly diagnosed patients, which suggested clonal expansion. As a limitation, the authors acknowledged that the small sample size may reduce accuracy.

Measured from the cysteine to the phenylalanine, the CDR3 is 15 residues long. The sequence is cut down to CDR3 DNA, 45 bases in frame from base 1. The junction shows trimming of 5 bases on V and 6 bases on J, and the gene matches do not reach 6 bases of it. The germline V gene encodes CDR1 SGHNT and CDR2 YENEEA. The time point label, as the study defines it: newly diagnosed GD, antithyroid drugs for less than 3 months. For both TCR sequencing and RNA sequencing, RNA was extracted from PBMCs in TRIzol. The diagnosis of Graves' disease followed American Thyroid Association guidelines. Patients for the study were recruited at an endocrinology department in Xi'an, China. Each patient gave about 10 milliliters of peripheral blood, collected in an EDTA anticoagulant tube. Ficoll Paque Plus density gradient separation was used to isolate PBMCs, and no further T cell sorting was done. RNA quality was checked with an Agilent 2100 Bioanalyzer and agarose gel, and concentration with a NanoDrop 2000.

These same records also appear under a second study, on T cells in Graves' hyperthyroidism and ophthalmopathy. The second paper further reports: Stable Graves' hyperthyroidism was defined as the absence of progression to ophthalmopathy over 18 months of follow-up. Hyperthyroidism patients were newly diagnosed, had a disease duration of under 2 months, and were aged 18 to 65 years. Patients with uncontrolled infections, other autoimmune diseases, pregnancy or lactation were excluded. Diagnoses were established on the basis of clinical symptoms, serum thyroxine and TRAb, thyroid ultrasound, and orbital computed tomography. The TCR CDR3 was subjected to a first round of RT-PCR using the HTBI primer set and the Qiagen OneStep RT-PCR kit. Most expanded thyroid clonotypes (frequency above 0.001) were also found in blood, which suggests that blood repertoires may mirror thyroid immune responses. Ophthalmopathy was separated from stable hyperthyroidism by a 13 V-J signature model, with approximately 85% sensitivity and about 84% specificity obtained in cross-validation and 80%/75% obtained in testing. In validation, the model predicted progression to ophthalmopathy with 55% to 71% sensitivity and approximately 74% specificity, a median of approximately 6.5 months before onset. TCR V-J signatures able to tell the groups apart were searched for in a discovery cohort of 100 patients, of whom around 42 had Graves' ophthalmopathy and 55 to 60 had stable Graves' hyperthyroidism. Prospective prediction of ophthalmopathy was tested in an independent validation cohort of fewer than 20 hyperthyroidism patients and some 17 patients who later progressed to ophthalmopathy. The approximately 98 discovery patients were randomly divided into training and test sets at a 7:3 ratio. Thyroid tissue and blood T-cell repertoires from more than five Graves' hyperthyroidism patients were also compared in the study. After sampling, hyperthyroidism patients received methimazole starting at 30 mg daily, and ophthalmopathy patients received high-dose intravenous methylprednisolone. Libraries were constructed in a second round of multiplex PCR, after which size selection and purification were carried out. Paired-end sequencing of the libraries was performed with 100 bp reads on an Illumina HiSeq2000. SOAPnuke was used to process the raw data, with reads discarded if the reads contained adapters or uncalled bases, had a mean Phred below 15, or lacked an exact constant-primer or identifier match. COPE v1.2.5 was used to merge the high-quality paired reads, and each unique nucleotide sequence was defined as a clonotype. MiTCR v1.1 was used to align the clonotypes against IMGT TRBV, TRBD and TRBJ reference segments. The analysis was restricted to V-J combinations with a frequency above 0.0001, which together covered 99.2% of the repertoires. The TCS score was defined as the ratio of F50 (clonal expansion) to E x V (chaos), calculated using BLOSUM62-based TCRdist between CDR3 peptides within each V-J. Welch's t-statistics and random forest reduced roughly 530 V-J features to fewer than 15, which were used in a naive Bayes classifier (R e1071). No statistical method was used to fix the sample size in advance, and group allocation was not hidden from the investigators. According to the paper, TCR Vbeta CDR3 sequencing was carried out on about 140 peripheral blood samples, which came from over 40 ophthalmopathy, around 74 hyperthyroidism and about 17 progressor patients.

The receptor comes from a man aged 18 to 29 with Graves disease. Donor details come from another sample of the same person, matched by shared clones. The starting material was peripheral blood mononuclear cells (PBMCs), obtained at new diagnosis, from a patient treated with antithyroid drugs. The sequence joins TRBV11-3 to TRBJ2-1; TRBD2 matches 11 bases in the middle. Read as DNA, the sequence is TGTGCCAGCAGCAAGGGACTAGCGGAGGGCAATGAGCAGTTCTTC. Translated, this gives CASSKGLAEGNEQFF.